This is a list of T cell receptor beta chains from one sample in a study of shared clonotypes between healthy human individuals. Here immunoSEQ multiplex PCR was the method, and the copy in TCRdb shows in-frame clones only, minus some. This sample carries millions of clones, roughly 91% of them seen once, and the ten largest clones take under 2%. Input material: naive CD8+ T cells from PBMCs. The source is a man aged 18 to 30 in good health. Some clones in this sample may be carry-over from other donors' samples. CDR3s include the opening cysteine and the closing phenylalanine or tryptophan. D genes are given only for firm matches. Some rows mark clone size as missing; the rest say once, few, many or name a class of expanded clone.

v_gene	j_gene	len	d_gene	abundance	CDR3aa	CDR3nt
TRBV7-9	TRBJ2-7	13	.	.	CASSSTATYEQYF	TGTGCCAGCAGCTCGACAGCGACCTACGAGCAGTACTTC
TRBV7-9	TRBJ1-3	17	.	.	CASSSARAAWAGNTIYF	TGTGCCAGCAGCTCCGCGAGGGCGGCATGGGCTGGAAACACCATATATTTT
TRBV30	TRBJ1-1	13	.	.	CAWSVGGATEAFF	TGTGCCTGGAGCGTCGGAGGGGCGACTGAAGCTTTCTTT
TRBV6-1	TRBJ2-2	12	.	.	CASSLGVGELFF	TGTGCCAGCTCCTTGGGGGTCGGGGAGCTGTTTTTT
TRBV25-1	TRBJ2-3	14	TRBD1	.	CASSQGQGTRTQYF	TGTGCCAGCAGTCAAGGACAGGGTACACGTACGCAGTATTTT
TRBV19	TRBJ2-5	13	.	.	CASSIRGVETQYF	TGTGCCAGTAGTATTCGGGGCGTCGAGACCCAGTACTTC
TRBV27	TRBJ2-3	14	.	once	CASSVGESTDTQYF	TGTGCCAGCAGTGTCGGGGAAAGCACAGATACGCAGTATTTT
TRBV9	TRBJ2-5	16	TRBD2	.	CASSDGGTSGKETQYF	TGTGCCAGCAGCGATGGGGGGACTAGCGGGAAAGAGACCCAGTACTTC
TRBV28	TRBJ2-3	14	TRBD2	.	CASSLAGGPDTQYF	TGTGCCAGCAGTTTAGCGGGAGGGCCTGATACGCAGTATTTT
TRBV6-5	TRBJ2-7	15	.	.	CASSYRRERSYEQYF	TGTGCCAGCAGTTATAGGCGGGAAAGGTCCTACGAGCAGTACTTC
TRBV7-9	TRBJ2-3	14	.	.	CASSPSTGTDTQYF	TGTGCCAGCAGCCCTAGCACTGGCACAGATACGCAGTATTTT
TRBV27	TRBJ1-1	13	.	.	CASSATGGTEAFF	TGTGCCAGCAGTGCGACGGGTGGGACTGAAGCTTTCTTT
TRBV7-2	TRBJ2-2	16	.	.	CASSLSDPTWTGELFF	TGTGCCAGCAGCTTAAGTGACCCGACGTGGACCGGGGAGCTGTTTTTT
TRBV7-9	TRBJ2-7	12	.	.	CASSPRGYEQYF	TGTGCCAGCAGCCCTAGAGGCTACGAGCAGTACTTC
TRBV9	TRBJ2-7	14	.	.	CASSEGGTSYEQYF	TGTGCCAGCAGCGAGGGGGGGACCTCCTACGAGCAGTACTTC